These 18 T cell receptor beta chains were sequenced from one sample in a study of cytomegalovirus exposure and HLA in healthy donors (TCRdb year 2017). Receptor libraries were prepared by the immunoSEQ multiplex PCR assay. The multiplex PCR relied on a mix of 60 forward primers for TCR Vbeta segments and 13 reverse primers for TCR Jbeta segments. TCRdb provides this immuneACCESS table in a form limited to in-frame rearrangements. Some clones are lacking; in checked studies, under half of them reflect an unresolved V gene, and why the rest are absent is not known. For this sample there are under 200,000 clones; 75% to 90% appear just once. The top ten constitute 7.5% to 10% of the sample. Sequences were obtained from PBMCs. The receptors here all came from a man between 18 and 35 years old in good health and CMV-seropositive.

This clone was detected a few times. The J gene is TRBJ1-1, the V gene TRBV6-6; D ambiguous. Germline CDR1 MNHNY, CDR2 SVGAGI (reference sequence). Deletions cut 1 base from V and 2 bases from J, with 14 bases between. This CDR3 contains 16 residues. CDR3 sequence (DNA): TGTGCCAGCAGTTACTGGGCCGTGTACCAAAACACTGAAGCTTTCTTT. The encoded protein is CASSYWAVYQNTEAFF.

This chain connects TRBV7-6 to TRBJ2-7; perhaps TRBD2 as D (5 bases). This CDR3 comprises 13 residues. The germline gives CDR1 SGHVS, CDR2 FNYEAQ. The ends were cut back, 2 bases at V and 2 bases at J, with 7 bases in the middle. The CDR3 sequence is CASSLIGAYEQYF. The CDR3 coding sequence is TGTGCCAGCAGCTTAATCGGGGCCTACGAGCAGTACTTC.

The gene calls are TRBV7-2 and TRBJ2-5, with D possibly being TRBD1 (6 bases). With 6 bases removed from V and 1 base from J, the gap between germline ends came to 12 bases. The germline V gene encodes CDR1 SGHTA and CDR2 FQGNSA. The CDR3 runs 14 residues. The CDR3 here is CASRATGFQETQYF. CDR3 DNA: TGTGCCAGCAGGGCGACAGGTTTCCAAGAGACCCAGTACTTC. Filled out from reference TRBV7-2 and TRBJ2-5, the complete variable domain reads GAGVSQSPSNKVTEKGKDVELRCDPISGHTALYWYRQSLGQGLEFLIYFQGNSAPDKSGLPSDRFSAERTGGSVSTLTIQRTQQEDSAVYLCASRATGFQETQYFGPGTRLLVL.

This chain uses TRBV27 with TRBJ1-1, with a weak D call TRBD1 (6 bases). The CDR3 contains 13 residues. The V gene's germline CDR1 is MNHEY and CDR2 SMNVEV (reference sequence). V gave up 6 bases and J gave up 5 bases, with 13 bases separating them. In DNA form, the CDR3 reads TGTGCCAGCAGGTCCGGGGGGGCAACTGAAGCTTTCTTT. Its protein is CASRSGGATEAFF.

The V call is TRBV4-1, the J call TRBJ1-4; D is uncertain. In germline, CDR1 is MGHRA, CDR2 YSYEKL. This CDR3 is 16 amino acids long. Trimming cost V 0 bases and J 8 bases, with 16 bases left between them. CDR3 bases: TGCGCCAGCAGCCAAGATCCGGCCTCGGAGGTAGAAAAACTGTTTTTT. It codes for CASSQDPASEVEKLFF.

CDR3 amino acids: CASVKSQGADGYTF. The CDR3 coding sequence is TGTGCCAGCGTTAAATCCCAGGGGGCAGATGGCTACACCTTC. The rearrangement uses TRBV7-9 and TRBJ1-2, with 8 nucleotides matching TRBD1. V was pared by 8 bases and J by 6 bases, with 11 bases of the junction left unmatched. The CDR3 totals 14 residues. Germline V gene data show CDR1 as SEHNR and CDR2 as FQNEAQ (reference sequence).

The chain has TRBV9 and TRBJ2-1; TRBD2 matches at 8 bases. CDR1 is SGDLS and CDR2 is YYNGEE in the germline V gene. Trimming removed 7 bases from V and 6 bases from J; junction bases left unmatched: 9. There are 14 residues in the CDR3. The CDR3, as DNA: TGTGCCAGCGTCCCGGGACTAGTCCCCAATGAGCAGTTCTTC. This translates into CASVPGLVPNEQFF. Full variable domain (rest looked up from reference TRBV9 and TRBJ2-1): DSGVTQTPKHLITATGQRVTLRCSPRSGDLSVYWYQQSLDQGLQFLIQYYNGEERAKGNILERFSAQQFPDLHSELNLSSLELGDSALYFCASVPGLVPNEQFFGPGTRLTVL.

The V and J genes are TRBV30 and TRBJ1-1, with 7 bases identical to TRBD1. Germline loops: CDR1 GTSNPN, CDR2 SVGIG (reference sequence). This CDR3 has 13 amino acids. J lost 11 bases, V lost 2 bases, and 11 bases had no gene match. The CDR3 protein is CAWSTRTGLTAFF. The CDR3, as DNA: TGTGCCTGGAGTACGAGGACAGGTTTGACGGCTTTCTTT.

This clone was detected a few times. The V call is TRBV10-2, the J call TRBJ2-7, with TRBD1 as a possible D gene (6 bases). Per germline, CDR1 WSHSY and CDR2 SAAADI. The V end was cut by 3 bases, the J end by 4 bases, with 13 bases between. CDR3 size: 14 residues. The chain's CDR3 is CASSDPLQGYEQYF. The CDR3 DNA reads TGCGCCAGCAGTGACCCCCTGCAGGGGTACGAGCAGTACTTC.

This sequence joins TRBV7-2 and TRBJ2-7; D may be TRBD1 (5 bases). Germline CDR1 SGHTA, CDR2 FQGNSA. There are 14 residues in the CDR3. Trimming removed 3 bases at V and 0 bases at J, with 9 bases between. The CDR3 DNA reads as TGTGCCAGCAGCTTCCTTGACAGCTCCTACGAGCAGTACTTC. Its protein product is CASSFLDSSYEQYF.

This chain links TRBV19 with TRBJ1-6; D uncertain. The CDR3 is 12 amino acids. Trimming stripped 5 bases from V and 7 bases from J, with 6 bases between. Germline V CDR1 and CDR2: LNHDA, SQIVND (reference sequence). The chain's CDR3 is CASSFRNSPLHF. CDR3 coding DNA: TGTGCCAGTAGTTTCAGAAATTCACCCCTCCACTTT.

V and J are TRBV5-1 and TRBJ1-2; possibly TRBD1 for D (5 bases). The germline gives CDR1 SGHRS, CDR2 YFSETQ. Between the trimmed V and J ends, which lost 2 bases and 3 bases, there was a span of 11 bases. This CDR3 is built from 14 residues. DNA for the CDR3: TGCGCCAGCAGCTTAGGCAGGGATGACTATGGCTACACCTTC. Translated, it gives CASSLGRDDYGYTF.

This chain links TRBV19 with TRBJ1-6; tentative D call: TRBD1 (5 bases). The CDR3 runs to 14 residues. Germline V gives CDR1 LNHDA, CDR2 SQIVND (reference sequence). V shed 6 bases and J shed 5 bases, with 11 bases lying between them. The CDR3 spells CASSRGLDNSPLHF. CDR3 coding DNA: TGTGCCAGTAGCCGGGGGTTAGATAATTCACCCCTCCACTTT. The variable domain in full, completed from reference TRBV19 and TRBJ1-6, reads DGGITQSPKYLFRKEGQNVTLSCEQNLNHDAMYWYRQDPGQGLRLIYYSQIVNDFQKGDIAEGYSVSREKKESFPLTVTSAQKNPTAFYLCASSRGLDNSPLHFGNGTRLTVT.

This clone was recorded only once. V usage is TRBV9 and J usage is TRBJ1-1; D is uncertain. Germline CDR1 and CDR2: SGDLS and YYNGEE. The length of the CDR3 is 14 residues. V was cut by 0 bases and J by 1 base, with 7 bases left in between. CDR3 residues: CASSVGGANTEAFF. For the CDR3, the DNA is TGTGCCAGCAGCGTAGGTGGAGCGAACACTGAAGCTTTCTTT.

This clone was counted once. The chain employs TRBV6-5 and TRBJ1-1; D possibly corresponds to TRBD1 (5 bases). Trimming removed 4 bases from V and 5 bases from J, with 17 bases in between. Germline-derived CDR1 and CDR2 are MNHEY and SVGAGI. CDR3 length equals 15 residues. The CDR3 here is CASSSLRQIGTEAFF. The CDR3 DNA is TGTGCCAGCAGTTCCCTGAGACAGATAGGGACTGAAGCTTTCTTT.

The CDR3: CASSQAPGMGNTIYF. Written as DNA, the CDR3 is TGTGCCAGCAGCCAAGCCCCAGGGATGGGAAACACCATATATTTT. This chain joins TRBV14 and TRBJ1-3; tentatively, D is TRBD1 (5 bases). V was cut by 1 base and J by 4 bases, with 11 bases left in between. The germline gives CDR1 SGHDN, CDR2 FVKESK. This CDR3 spans 15 amino acids.

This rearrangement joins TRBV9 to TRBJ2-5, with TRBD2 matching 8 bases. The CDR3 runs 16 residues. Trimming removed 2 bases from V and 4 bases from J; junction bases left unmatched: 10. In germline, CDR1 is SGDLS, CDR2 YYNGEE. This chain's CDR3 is CASSVSVAGGGETQYF. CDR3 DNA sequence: TGTGCCAGCAGCGTCTCAGTGGCGGGGGGCGGAGAGACCCAGTACTTC.

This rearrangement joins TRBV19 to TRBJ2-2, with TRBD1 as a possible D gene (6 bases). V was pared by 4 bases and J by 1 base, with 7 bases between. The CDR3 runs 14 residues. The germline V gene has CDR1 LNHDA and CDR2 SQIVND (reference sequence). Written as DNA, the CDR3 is TGTGCCAGTAGTAGAGGGGGGAACACCGGGGAGCTGTTTTTT. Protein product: CASSRGGNTGELFF.